This note documents a single TCR beta chain sequence. This clone has a single count. Its binding antigen is unknown. No much larger clone is present one base from it, and per-base qualities are unavailable. This specimen comes from a study (dated by TCRdb to 2022 to 2024). Overall study results and their limits: Further investigation, including longitudinal sampling and assessment of a control group, is stated by the authors to be required.

TCR beta chain repertoires were profiled by survey-level sequencing on the immunoSEQ platform. The authors' pipeline ran thus. Repertoire diversity was measured with the inverse Simpson index, and CDR3 amino acid length spectratypes and V-J pairing frequencies were compared. TCR beta CDR3 sequences were matched against VDJdb to annotate clonotypes specific to SARS-CoV-2, CMV, influenza A and EBV. The immuneACCESS repertoire file appears here via TCRdb, limited to in-frame rearrangements. These files lack a portion of the clones; in checked studies, under half of the deficit traces to unresolved V genes, and the cause of the others is not known. That table gives V, J and clone size, and the DNA gave D and trimming. This sample comprises 68,000 or so clones, 90% to 95% of them detected only once. Roughly 4% of the sample comes from the top ten. The germline V gene sets CDR1 to SGHAT and CDR2 to FQNNGV. From the cysteine up to the phenylalanine, the CDR3 has a length of 12 residues. Only the CDR3 DNA is retained, 36 bases long and in frame from the first base. Deletion took 5 bases off V and 6 bases off J, with a span of 10 bases between the germline ends.

PBMCs were isolated from peripheral blood, and TCR beta sequencing was performed on genomic DNA from unsorted PBMCs. Rearrangement joined TRBV11-2 to TRBJ1-2, with an unclear D gene assignment. The TCR was taken from a man aged 35-49 years with rheumatoid arthritis. Sequenced: PBMCs. The CDR3 is CASSHRVDGYTF. DNA sequence: TGTGCCAGCAGCCATAGGGTGGATGGCTACACCTTC.